This passage covers 21 T cell receptor beta chains from one sample sequenced in a study of metastatic and nonmetastatic thyroid tumors. TCRdb used MiXCR to call clones anew from the PCR reads. The sample holds tens of thousands of clones, around 15% seen once. All patients were untreated before thyroid surgery. The specimen was blood. These receptor sequences come from a female donor with papillary thyroid cancer or a benign thyroid nodule (not recorded which). Some clones in this sample may be carry-over from other donors' samples.

The sample holds many counts of this clone. The chain has TRBV29-1 and TRBJ2-2; D possibly uses TRBD1 or TRBD2 (5 bases each). V gave up 4 bases and J gave up 0 bases, with 6 bases separating them. In germline, CDR1 is SQVTM, CDR2 ANQGSEA. The CDR3 length is 13 residues. CDR3 sequence: CSVGGSNTGELFF. In DNA form, the CDR3 reads TGCAGCGTTGGGGGGTCGAACACCGGGGAGCTGTTTTTT.

The CDR3 sequence: CASSQMAGSNEQFF. DNA for the CDR3: TGTGCCAGCAGCCAAATGGCTGGGTCCAATGAGCAGTTCTTC. The chain joins TRBV3-1 to TRBJ2-1; D not certain. The germline CDR1 and CDR2 sequences are LGHDT and YNNKEL (reference sequence). V shed 2 bases and J shed 6 bases, with 11 bases lying between them. This CDR3 spans 14 amino acids.

This clone was seen ten or more times. The chain has TRBV4-2 and TRBJ1-1; a weak D match, TRBD1 (6 bases). The length of the CDR3 is 15 residues. Per germline, CDR1 LGHNA and CDR2 YNFKEQ. V gave up 0 bases and J gave up 10 bases, with 18 bases separating them. DNA of the CDR3: TGTGCCAGCAGCCAAGATCCCAGGGGAGTATCGGGAGCTTTCTTT. It yields the protein CASSQDPRGVSGAFF.

The rearrangement links TRBV20-1 to TRBJ2-3; 7 nucleotides align to TRBD2. Looked up from germline, CDR1 is DFQATT and CDR2 is SNEGSKA (reference sequence). The V gene end was trimmed by 7 bases and the J gene end by 3 bases; junction bases not matched to a gene: 7. CDR3 length equals 13 residues. The CDR3 sequence is CSEGWGGTDTQYF. CDR3 DNA sequence: TGCAGTGAGGGCTGGGGGGGGACAGATACGCAGTATTTT.

By frequency in the sample, this clone is medium-sized (0.01 to 0.1%). The J gene is TRBJ1-1, the V gene TRBV28; D unclear. The CDR3 consists of 15 residues. Germline values: CDR1 MDHEN, CDR2 SYDVKM. Trimming pared 2 bases from V and 1 base from J, leaving 11 bases between. CDR3 sequence reads: CASSLARIRNTEAFF. The DNA of the CDR3 is TGTGCCAGCAGTTTAGCAAGGATTCGGAACACTGAAGCTTTCTTT.

This clone was observed many times. The V gene is TRBV7-2, the J gene TRBJ2-1, with D unresolved. V shed 6 bases and J shed 1 base, with 10 bases lying between them. The CDR3 covers 14 residues. Germline lookup yields CDR1 SGHTA and CDR2 FQGNSA. The CDR3 here is CASRSYESYNEQFF. The CDR3 bases are TGTGCCAGCAGGAGTTATGAATCCTACAATGAGCAGTTCTTC.

The chain links TRBV28 to TRBJ1-2; D unclear. This CDR3 contains 13 residues. Germline assignment: CDR1 MDHEN and CDR2 SYDVKM. V was clipped by 3 bases and J by 8 bases, with 13 bases between them. The CDR3 sequence: CASSLTLGYGYTF. The CDR3 DNA is TGTGCCAGCAGTTTGACGTTGGGTTACGGCTACACCTTC.

As to this clone: A read error may produce the germline difference seen at one junction end. The chain carries TRBV6-1 and TRBJ2-3, with D possibly TRBD1 on 6 matching bases. Per germline, CDR1 MNHNS and CDR2 SASEGT. The CDR3 has 16 amino acids. CDR3 nucleotides: TGTGCCATCCGTCGAATCCGTACGGGGCGGACAGATGCGCAGTATTTT. It codes for CAIRRIRTGRTDAQYF.

The gene calls are TRBV28 and TRBJ2-2, with no clear D. V dropped 2 bases and J dropped 1 base, with 2 bases sitting between them. From germline, CDR1 is MDHEN and CDR2 SYDVKM. The CDR3 has 13 amino acids. This CDR3 is CASSLMNTGELFF. The CDR3 DNA reads as TGTGCCAGCAGTTTAATGAACACCGGGGAGCTGTTTTTT.

This clone has at least ten counts. This chain links TRBV11-1 with TRBJ2-2; 11 bases map to TRBD2. V shed 4 bases, J shed 2 bases, and the junction held 3 bases outside the gene matches. Germline V lookup: CDR1 SGHAT, CDR2 FQDESV (reference sequence). CDR3 length: 16 residues. The CDR3 coding sequence is TGTGCCAGCAGCTCACTAGCGGGGGTTAACACCGGGGAGCTGTTTTTT. It encodes CASSSLAGVNTGELFF.

V gene TRBV5-1 combines with J gene TRBJ2-7; a possible D gene is TRBD1 (5 bases). CDR1 SGHRS and CDR2 YFSETQ come from the germline V gene. The CDR3 totals 11 residues. Trimming left V 5 bases short and J 3 bases short, with 6 bases between. The CDR3 reads CASRQGYEQYF. CDR3 DNA: TGCGCCAGCAGGCAGGGCTACGAGCAGTACTTC.

This clone was observed a few times. The genes are TRBV11-2 and TRBJ2-1; no clear D gene. Trimming took off 4 bases at V and 0 bases at J, with 25 bases between the two ends. The germline V gene encodes CDR1 SGHAT and CDR2 FQNNGV. CDR3 size: 20 residues. The CDR3 sequence is CASSSEGRADHVRSYNEQFF. In DNA, the CDR3 is TGTGCCAGCAGCTCGGAAGGTAGGGCAGACCATGTTCGCTCCTACAATGAGCAGTTCTTC.

The V gene is TRBV6-5, the J gene TRBJ2-7; 11 bases match TRBD2. V lost 2 bases and J lost 4; bases outside the gene matches: 4. The CDR3 loop spans 15 amino acids. Germline lookup yields CDR1 MNHEY and CDR2 SVGAGI. In DNA, the CDR3 is TGTGCCAGCAGTTACCGACTAGCGGGAAAGTACGAGCAGTACTTC. This codes for CASSYRLAGKYEQYF.

The table lists this clone with a few counts. A read error may explain this, as a much larger clone is one base away. The chain combines TRBV24-1 with TRBJ1-5, with unresolved D. Germline CDR1 is KGHDR and CDR2 is SFDVKD. The CDR3 runs 15 residues. V was trimmed by 4 bases and J by 6 bases, leaving 15 bases between them. The chain's CDR3 is CATSEGYYDTQPQHF. Written as DNA, the CDR3 is TGTGCCACCAGTGAGGGGTATTATGATACTCAGCCCCAGCATTTT.

This clone was picked up many times. The rearrangement links TRBV3-1 to TRBJ1-3, with no clear D. The CDR3 has 17 amino acids. Per the germline V gene, CDR1 is LGHDT and CDR2 is YNNKEL (reference sequence). V was trimmed by 1 base and J by 0 bases, leaving 13 bases between them. The CDR3 loop is CASSQVSLTASGNTIYF. The CDR3, as DNA: TGTGCCAGCAGCCAAGTTAGTCTTACAGCCTCTGGAAACACCATATATTTT.

This clone showed up many times. The V call is TRBV2, the J call TRBJ2-7; 9 bases fit TRBD2. The germline V gene encodes CDR1 SNHLY and CDR2 FYNNEI. The CDR3 is made up of 14 amino acids. V lost 8 bases, J lost 4 bases, and 9 bases stayed unmatched. This chain's CDR3 is CASRLGLAAYEQYF. Written as DNA, the CDR3 is TGTGCCAGCCGATTGGGACTAGCCGCATACGAGCAGTACTTC.

The chain carries TRBV7-9 and TRBJ2-5, with 9 nucleotides matching TRBD2. The CDR3 is made up of 16 amino acids. Germline-derived CDR1 and CDR2 are SEHNR and FQNEAQ (reference sequence). Trimming cost V 7 bases and J 4 bases; bases outside gene matches: 13. DNA of the CDR3: TGTGCCAGCACCTTCCTGGCGGGAGGGCCAAGAGAGACCCAGTACTTC. Translation gives CASTFLAGGPRETQYF.

In the case of this clone: The sample has other DNA sequences that encode this CDR3 too. The CDR3 sequence: CAPGHKYNEQFF. CDR3 sequence (DNA): TGTGCCCCTGGACATAAATACAATGAGCAGTTCTTC. This chain joins TRBV11-3 and TRBJ2-1; tentative D call: TRBD1 (5 bases). The CDR3 loop spans 12 amino acids. V gave up 11 bases and J gave up 4 bases, with 12 bases separating them. Germline V lookup: CDR1 SGHNT, CDR2 YENEEA. The variable domain in full, completed from reference TRBV11-3 and TRBJ2-1, reads EAGVVQSPRYKIIEKKQPVAFWCNPISGHNTLYWYLQNLGQGPELLIRYENEEAVDDSQLPKDRFSAERLKGVDSTLKIQPAELGDSAVYLCAPGHKYNEQFFGPGTRLTVL.

This clone is medium-sized within its sample. The J gene is TRBJ2-1, the V gene TRBV6-1; 11 positions agree with TRBD2. CDR1 is MNHNS, CDR2 SASEGT, per germline. The CDR3 has 16 amino acids. V lost 4 bases to trimming and J lost 8 bases; unmatched junction nucleotides: 10. Here the CDR3 reads CASSAYLAGGRDEQFF. In nucleotides, the CDR3 is TGTGCCAGCAGTGCGTATCTAGCGGGAGGTAGGGATGAGCAGTTCTTC.

This clone was observed at least ten times. The chain has TRBV30 and TRBJ1-4; D gene unclear. With 0 bases removed from V and 3 bases from J, the gap between germline ends came to 8 bases. The CDR3 extends over 14 amino acids. Germline V gives CDR1 GTSNPN, CDR2 SVGIG (reference sequence). The CDR3 loop is CAWSVGLPNEKLFF. The CDR3 DNA reads TGTGCCTGGAGTGTAGGTCTGCCTAATGAAAAACTGTTTTTT. Based on the CDR3 plus reference TRBV30 and TRBJ1-4, the full variable domain is SQTIHQWPATLVQPVGSPLSLECTVEGTSNPNLYWYRQAAGRGLQLLFYSVGIGQISSEVPQNLSASRPQDRQFILSSKKLLLSDSGFYLCAWSVGLPNEKLFFGSGTQLSVL.

There are many counts of this clone. This chain joins TRBV19 and TRBJ1-5; tentatively, D is TRBD1 (5 bases). The germline gives CDR1 LNHDA, CDR2 SQIVND (reference sequence). This CDR3 is built from 17 residues. V lost 3 bases to trimming and J lost 1 base, with 16 bases between them. The CDR3 protein is CASSMTRRRDSNQPQHF. The CDR3 region has the DNA TGTGCCAGTAGTATGACGAGGCGCCGGGACAGCAATCAGCCCCAGCATTTT.